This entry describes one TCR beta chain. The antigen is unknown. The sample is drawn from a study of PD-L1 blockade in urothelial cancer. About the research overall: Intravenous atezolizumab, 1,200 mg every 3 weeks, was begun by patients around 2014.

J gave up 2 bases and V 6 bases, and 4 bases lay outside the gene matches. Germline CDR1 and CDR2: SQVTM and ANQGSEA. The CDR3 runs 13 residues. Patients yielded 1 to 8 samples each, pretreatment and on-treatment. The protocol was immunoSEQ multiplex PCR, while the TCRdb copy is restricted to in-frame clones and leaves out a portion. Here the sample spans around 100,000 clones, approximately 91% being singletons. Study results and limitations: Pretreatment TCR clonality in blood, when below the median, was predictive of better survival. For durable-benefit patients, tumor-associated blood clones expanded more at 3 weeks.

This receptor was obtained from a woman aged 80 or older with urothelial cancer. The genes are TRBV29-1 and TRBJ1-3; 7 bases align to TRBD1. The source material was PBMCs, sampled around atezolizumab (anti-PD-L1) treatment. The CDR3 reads CSVLTGPGNTIYF. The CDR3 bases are TGCAGCGTCTTGACAGGGCCTGGAAACACCATATATTTT.